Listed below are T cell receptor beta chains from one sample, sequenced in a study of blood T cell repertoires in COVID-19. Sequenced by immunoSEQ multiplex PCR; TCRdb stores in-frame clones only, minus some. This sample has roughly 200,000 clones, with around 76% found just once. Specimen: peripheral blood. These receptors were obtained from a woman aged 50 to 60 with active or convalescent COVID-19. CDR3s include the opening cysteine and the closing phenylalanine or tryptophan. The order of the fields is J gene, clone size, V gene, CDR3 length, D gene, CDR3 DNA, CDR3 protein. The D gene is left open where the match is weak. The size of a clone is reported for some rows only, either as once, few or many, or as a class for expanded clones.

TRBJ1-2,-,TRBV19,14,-,TGTGCCAGTAGTATGCGGGTGCAGGACTATGGCTACACCTTC,CASSMRVQDYGYTF
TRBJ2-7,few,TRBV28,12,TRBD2,TGTGCCAGCACTAGCGGGAGGTACGAGCAGTACTTC,CASTSGRYEQYF
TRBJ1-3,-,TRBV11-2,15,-,TGTGCCAGCAGCCGTTTATGGAGCTCTGGAAACACCATATATTTT,CASSRLWSSGNTIYF
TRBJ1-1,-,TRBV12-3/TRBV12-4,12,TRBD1,TGTGCCAGCAGTCCCGGGACAGCTGAAGCTTTCTTT,CASSPGTAEAFF
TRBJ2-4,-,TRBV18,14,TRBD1,TGTGCCAGCTCCTCCGGGACAGGGTTAAACATTCAGTACTTC,CASSSGTGLNIQYF
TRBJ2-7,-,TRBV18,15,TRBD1,TGTGCCAGCTCACCGGGACAGGGGGTGTCCTACGAGCAGTACTTC,CASSPGQGVSYEQYF
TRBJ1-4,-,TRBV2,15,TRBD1,TGTGCCAGCAGCCGACAGGGTACAACTAATGAAAAACTGTTTTTT,CASSRQGTTNEKLFF
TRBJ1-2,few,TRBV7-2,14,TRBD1,TGTGCCAGCAGCCCTATTGGGACAGCTGGGGGCTACACCTTC,CASSPIGTAGGYTF
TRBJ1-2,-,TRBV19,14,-,TGTGCCAGTACCCAACAGAAGGGGCCGAATGGCTACACCTTC,CASTQQKGPNGYTF
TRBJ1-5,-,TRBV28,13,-,TGTGCCAGCAGTATCGAGGGCAATCAGCCCCAGCATTTT,CASSIEGNQPQHF
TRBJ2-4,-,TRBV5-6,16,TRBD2,TGTGCCAGCAGCTGGGGGGGACCGTTAGCCAAAAACATTCAGTACTTC,CASSWGGPLAKNIQYF
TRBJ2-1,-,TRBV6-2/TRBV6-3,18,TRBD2,TGTGCCAGCAGTTACCCGACAGGCGGGGGGCCCAGGTACAATGAGCAGTTCTTC,CASSYPTGGGPRYNEQFF
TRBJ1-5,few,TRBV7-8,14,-,TGTGCCAGCAGCCCCAACAGGGATTATCAGCCCCAGCATTTT,CASSPNRDYQPQHF
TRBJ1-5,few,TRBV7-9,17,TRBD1,TGTGCCAGCAGCTCAGGACAGGGGTCCTTACTCTATCAGCCCCAGCATTTT,CASSSGQGSLLYQPQHF
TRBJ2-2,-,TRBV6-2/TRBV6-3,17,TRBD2,TGTGCCAGCAGTGACCGGCGGGGGGGGACGAACACCGGGGAGCTGTTTTTT,CASSDRRGGTNTGELFF
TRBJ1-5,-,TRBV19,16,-,TGTGCCAGTAGTATAGGGGGACGGAGGGGAACTCAGCCCCAGCATTTT,CASSIGGRRGTQPQHF
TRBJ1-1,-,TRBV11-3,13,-,TGTGCCAGCAGCTTGGGACTGTCCACTGAAGCTTTCTTT,CASSLGLSTEAFF
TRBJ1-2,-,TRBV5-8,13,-,TGTGCCAGCAGCTTTGAGCCGAACTATGGCTACACCTTC,CASSFEPNYGYTF
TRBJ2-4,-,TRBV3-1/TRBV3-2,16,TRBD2,TGTGCCAGCAGCCAAGACCCCAGCGGGAGGATAAGCATTCAGTACTTC,CASSQDPSGRISIQYF
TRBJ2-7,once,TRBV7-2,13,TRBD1,TGTGCCAGCACTGGTACCAGGGGGCGCGAGCAGTACTTC,CASTGTRGREQYF
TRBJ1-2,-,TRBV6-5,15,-,TGTGCCAGCAGGCAAAGCAGGGTTTATAACTATGGCTACACCTTC,CASRQSRVYNYGYTF
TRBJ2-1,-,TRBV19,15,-,TGTGCCAGTAAGGCCCAGGGGGGCCTTCCCAATGAGCAGTTCTTC,CASKAQGGLPNEQFF
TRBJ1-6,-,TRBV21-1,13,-,TGTGCCACATCCCGGGACAGGGATTCACCCCTCCACTTT,CATSRDRDSPLHF
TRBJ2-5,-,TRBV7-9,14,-,TGTGCCAGCAGCCTAATTAATTCGGGAGAGACCCAGTACTTC,CASSLINSGETQYF
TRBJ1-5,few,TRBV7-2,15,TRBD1,TGTGCCAGCAGCTTAGCGGCAGGGGGCGGTCAGCCCCAGCATTTT,CASSLAAGGGQPQHF
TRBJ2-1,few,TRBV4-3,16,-,TGCGCCAGCAGCCAAGAGCACTCCTTTGAGTACAATGAGCAGTTCTTC,CASSQEHSFEYNEQFF
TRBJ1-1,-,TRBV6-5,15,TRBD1,TGTGCCAGCAGACTAGGACAGGGAAGATATACTGAAGCTTTCTTT,CASRLGQGRYTEAFF
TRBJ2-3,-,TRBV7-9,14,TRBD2,TGTGCCAGCAGACTAGCGGGGCGCGGGGATACGCAGTATTTT,CASRLAGRGDTQYF
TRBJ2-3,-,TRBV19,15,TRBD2,TGTGCCAGTAGAACCAGCGGGGGGCCCACAGATACGCAGTATTTT,CASRTSGGPTDTQYF
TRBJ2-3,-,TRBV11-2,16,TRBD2,TGTGCCAGCAGCTTTGTAGGCGGGGGGGCCACAGATACGCAGTATTTT,CASSFVGGGATDTQYF
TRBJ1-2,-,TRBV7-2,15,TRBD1,TGTGCCAGCAGCGTAGGGTCCGGGACAGGGGCGGGCTACACCTTC,CASSVGSGTGAGYTF
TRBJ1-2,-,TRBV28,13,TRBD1,TGTGCCAGCGCGCAGGGGGCAGGCTATGGCTACACCTTC,CASAQGAGYGYTF
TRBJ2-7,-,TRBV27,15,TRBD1,TGTGCCAGCAGTTCCCCGGACAGGAAGGGGGACGAGCAGTACTTC,CASSSPDRKGDEQYF
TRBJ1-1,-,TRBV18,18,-,TGTGCCAGCTCACCGGCCGGGACGGGGGGTAGGATGAACACTGAAGCTTTCTTT,CASSPAGTGGRMNTEAFF
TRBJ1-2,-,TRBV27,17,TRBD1,TGTGCCAGCAGTTCACCCGGGACAGGAGGGATGAAGCATGGCTACACCTTC,CASSSPGTGGMKHGYTF
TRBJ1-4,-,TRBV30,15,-,TGTGCCTGGAGTGGCTCCGGACAGTCTAATGAAAAACTGTTTTTT,CAWSGSGQSNEKLFF
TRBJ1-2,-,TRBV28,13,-,TGTGCCAGCAGTGACAGATCTAACTATGGCTACACCTTC,CASSDRSNYGYTF
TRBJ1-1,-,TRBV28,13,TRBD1,TGTGCCAGCAGTTCCGGGACAGGGAGAACTGGCTTCTTT,CASSSGTGRTGFF
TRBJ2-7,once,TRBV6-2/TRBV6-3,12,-,TGTGCCAGCAGTCCCCAAACTTACGAGCAGTACTTC,CASSPQTYEQYF
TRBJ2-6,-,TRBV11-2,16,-,TGTGCCAGCAGCTTGATTAAGGGGGCTGGGGCCAACGTCCTGACTTTC,CASSLIKGAGANVLTF
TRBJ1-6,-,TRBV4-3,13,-,TGCGCCAGCAGCCAAGACAGGAATTCACCCCTCCACTTT,CASSQDRNSPLHF
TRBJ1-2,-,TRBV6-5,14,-,TGTGCCAGCAGGACGACAGGATTGGGGTATGGCTACACCTTC,CASRTTGLGYGYTF
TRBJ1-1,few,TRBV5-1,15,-,TGCGCCAGCAGCTTGGGACAGCAGCTAAACACTGAAGCTTTCTTT,CASSLGQQLNTEAFF
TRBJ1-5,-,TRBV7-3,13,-,TGTGCCAGCAGCTTAAGGGGAGGTCAGCCCCAGCATTTT,CASSLRGGQPQHF
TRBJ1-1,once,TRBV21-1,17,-,TGTGCCAGCAGCCTCCGATTTAAACAGGGGAGGAAAACTGAAGCTTTCTTT,CASSLRFKQGRKTEAFF
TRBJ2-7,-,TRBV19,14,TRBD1,TGTGCCAGTAGTATGGCGCAGGGGGACTACGAGCAGTACTTC,CASSMAQGDYEQYF
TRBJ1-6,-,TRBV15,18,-,TGTGCCACCAGCAGAGATAGGCCAAGGGGTGGGTCGTATTCACCCCTCCACTTT,CATSRDRPRGGSYSPLHF
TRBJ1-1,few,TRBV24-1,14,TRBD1,TGTGCCACCAGTGATTCGACAGGGGGCACTGAAGCTTTCTTT,CATSDSTGGTEAFF
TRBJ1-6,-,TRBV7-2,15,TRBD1,TGTGCCAGCAGCTTAGTTGGGACAGGGAATTCACCCCTCCACTTT,CASSLVGTGNSPLHF